These 27 T cell receptor beta chains share one sample of origin, sequenced in a study of control samples from healthy donors and cancer patients. Using immunoSEQ multiplex PCR, the repertoire was profiled, and TCRdb retains in-frame clones only, with some absent. This table holds 100,000 to 150,000 clones, roughly 92% found once. The sample consisted of blood. Source of these receptors: a man aged 18 to 30 in good health.

The genes are TRBV5-4 and TRBJ2-3; 10 bases map to TRBD2. CDR3 length equals 16 residues. Per germline, CDR1 SGHNT and CDR2 YYREEE (reference sequence). V lost 3 bases to trimming and J lost 0 bases; unmatched junction nucleotides: 4. CDR3 sequence (DNA): TGTGCCAGCAGCTACGGACTAGCGGAGAGCACAGATACGCAGTATTTT. Translating it yields CASSYGLAESTDTQYF.

The J gene is TRBJ2-5, the V gene TRBV27; no clear D. V gave up 3 bases and J gave up 7 bases, with 12 bases separating them. Germline V CDR1 and CDR2: MNHEY, SMNVEV (reference sequence). The CDR3 covers 13 residues. CDR3 amino acids: CASSFSNGWTQYF. As DNA, the CDR3 is TGTGCCAGCAGTTTCTCTAACGGGTGGACCCAGTACTTC.

CDR3 sequence reads: CASSLFLGQGAGDTQYF. The CDR3 DNA sequence: TGTGCCAGCAGTTTATTTTTGGGACAGGGGGCGGGTGATACGCAGTATTTT. The chain is built from TRBV27 and TRBJ2-3; the match to TRBD1 covers 12 bases. This CDR3 has 17 residues. With 1 base clipped from V and 6 bases from J, the junction kept 8 bases outside the gene matches. Per germline, CDR1 MNHEY and CDR2 SMNVEV (reference sequence).

V usage is TRBV7-9 and J usage is TRBJ1-2; D remains unclear. V was shortened by 3 bases and J by 7 bases, with 12 bases between the two germline ends. The CDR3 extends over 13 amino acids. CDR1 and CDR2 from the germline V gene are SEHNR and FQNEAQ (reference sequence). CDR3 in DNA: TGTGCCAGCAGCTTTGACGGGGTTGGTGGCTACACCTTC. Protein sequence: CASSFDGVGGYTF.

This clone appeared once. The V gene is TRBV7-6, the J gene TRBJ2-7; 11 positions match TRBD2. There are 15 residues in the CDR3. V lost 5 bases and J lost 2; bases outside the gene matches: 5. CDR1 is SGHVS, CDR2 FNYEAQ, per germline. The CDR3 is CASSTAGLAAYEQYF. CDR3 in DNA: TGTGCCAGCAGCACTGCGGGACTAGCGGCCTACGAGCAGTACTTC.

The chain employs TRBV19 and TRBJ1-2, with TRBD1 matching over 10 bases. V trimming: 5 bases; J trimming: 6 bases; junction bases outside the gene matches: 12. Looked up from germline, CDR1 is LNHDA and CDR2 is SQIVND (reference sequence). The CDR3 sequence is 16 residues long. The CDR3, as DNA: TGTGCCAGTAGTCGGGCCGGGACAGGGGCCAGTAATGGCTACACCTTC. This encodes CASSRAGTGASNGYTF.

In DNA, the CDR3 is TGTGCCAGCAGCAAAGCCCCGCTAGCAGGGGAATACAATGAGCAGTTCTTC. Residues: CASSKAPLAGEYNEQFF. The chain has TRBV21-1 and TRBJ2-1; no DNA check was done on the table's D call, TRBD1. TRBV21-1 has pseudogene status. CDR3 length: 17 residues.

The chain joins TRBV2 to TRBJ1-5; the D is unclear. Germline-derived CDR1 and CDR2 are SNHLY and FYNNEI. Trimming stripped 1 base from V and 0 bases from J, with 10 bases between. The CDR3 covers 16 residues. Here the CDR3 reads CASSEGQLISNQPQHF. The CDR3 bases are TGTGCCAGCAGTGAAGGACAATTAATTAGCAATCAGCCCCAGCATTTT.

The chain employs TRBV7-3 and TRBJ2-5; D is uncertain. This CDR3 has 11 residues. Trimming removed 4 bases at V and 9 bases at J, with 9 bases between. CDR1 and CDR2 from the germline V gene are SGHTA and FQGTGA. Here the CDR3 reads CASSSLPAQYF. The CDR3 DNA sequence: TGTGCCAGCAGCTCTCTTCCCGCCCAGTACTTC. The full variable domain, completed using reference TRBV7-3 and TRBJ2-5, is GAGVSQTPSNKVTEKGKYVELRCDPISGHTALYWYRQSLGQGPEFLIYFQGTGAADDSGLPNDRFFAVRPEGSVSTLKIQRTERGDSAVYLCASSSLPAQYFGPGTRLLVL.

This clone was seen once. V and J are TRBV4-1 and TRBJ2-4; 11 bases map to TRBD2. J lost 0 bases, V lost 2 bases, and 12 bases had no gene match. Germline values: CDR1 MGHRA, CDR2 YSYEKL. This CDR3 has 20 amino acids. DNA of the CDR3: TGCGCCAGCAGCCAACCGTATGGGCTAGCGGGGGGACGAGCCAAAAACATTCAGTACTTC. Its protein is CASSQPYGLAGGRAKNIQYF.

The V gene is TRBV15, the J gene TRBJ1-1; 7 nucleotides line up with TRBD1. Trimming took 5 bases from V and 6 from J; bases not matched to a gene: 9. The CDR3 is made up of 14 amino acids. In germline, CDR1 is LNHNV, CDR2 YYDKDF (reference sequence). This CDR3 reads CATSVGGAGAEAFF. The CDR3 DNA follows: TGTGCCACCAGCGTAGGGGGCGCGGGGGCTGAAGCTTTCTTT.

The rearrangement joins TRBV30 to TRBJ2-1; D might be TRBD1 or TRBD2, each matching 5 bases. Germline assignment: CDR1 GTSNPN and CDR2 SVGIG (reference sequence). V dropped 4 bases and J dropped 6 bases, with 13 bases sitting between them. The CDR3 is 13 residues long. Here the CDR3 reads CAWMIGELNEQFF. CDR3 sequence (DNA): TGTGCCTGGATGATAGGGGAGCTCAATGAGCAGTTCTTC.

The chain carries TRBV27 and TRBJ2-3; 8 bases match TRBD2. There are 18 residues in the CDR3. The germline V gene encodes CDR1 MNHEY and CDR2 SMNVEV (reference sequence). Losses at the gene ends were 5 bases for V and 0 bases for J; bases not matched to a gene: 13. In DNA form, the CDR3 reads TGTGCCAGCAGTGCCCTATGGGGAGGCGGGGGGAGCACAGATACGCAGTATTTT. Protein: CASSALWGGGGSTDTQYF.

The CDR3 DNA reads TGCGCCAGCAGCCCGGGTGGGTGGGGAGTCGACAATGAGCAGTTCTTC. This translates into CASSPGGWGVDNEQFF. The rearrangement links TRBV5-1 to TRBJ2-1; D possibly corresponds to TRBD2 (5 bases). With 4 bases removed from V and 5 bases from J, the gap between germline ends came to 19 bases. This CDR3 has 16 amino acids. Germline-derived CDR1 and CDR2 are SGHRS and YFSETQ.

This clone came up once. The rearrangement joins TRBV7-6 to TRBJ2-2; the match to TRBD1 covers 9 bases. Germline loops: CDR1 SGHVS, CDR2 FNYEAQ. V lost 5 bases, J lost 5 bases, and 18 bases stayed unmatched. This CDR3 is 19 amino acids long. The DNA of the CDR3 is TGTGCCAGCAGCCTACCCAAACTCCCGGGACAGGGCTCGACCGGGGAGCTGTTTTTT. Translated: CASSLPKLPGQGSTGELFF.

V usage is TRBV7-9 and J usage is TRBJ1-4; D perhaps matches TRBD1 (6 bases). CDR3 length: 15 amino acids. Trimming pared 5 bases from V and 3 bases from J, leaving 13 bases between. The germline CDR1 and CDR2 sequences are SEHNR and FQNEAQ (reference sequence). The CDR3 DNA sequence: TGTGCCAGCAGCCTTCAGGGGACCCCTAATGAAAAACTGTTTTTT. Residues: CASSLQGTPNEKLFF.

The chain couples TRBV24-1 to TRBJ2-3; D possibly corresponds to TRBD1 (6 bases). V was clipped by 2 bases and J by 6 bases, with 14 bases between them. The V gene's germline CDR1 is KGHDR and CDR2 SFDVKD. This CDR3 is built from 15 residues. CDR3 coding DNA: TGTGCCACCAGTGATTCAGAACAGGGTGGGGATACGCAGTATTTT. Encoded protein: CATSDSEQGGDTQYF.

The chain employs TRBV18 and TRBJ1-2; tentative D call: TRBD1 (6 bases). This CDR3 region has 16 residues. V shed 0 bases and J shed 6 bases, with 17 bases lying between them. The V gene's germline CDR1 is KGHSH and CDR2 LQKENI. This CDR3 is CASSPPSPGANDGYTF. The CDR3 DNA sequence: TGTGCCAGCTCACCACCGTCCCCGGGGGCGAATGATGGCTACACCTTC.

The V and J genes are TRBV9 and TRBJ2-3; the D call may be TRBD1 or TRBD2 (5 bases each). This CDR3 contains 15 residues. The V gene lost 3 bases and the J gene lost 0 bases, with 11 bases spanning the gap. Germline CDR1 SGDLS, CDR2 YYNGEE. The chain's CDR3 is CASSEQWGSTDTQYF. In DNA form, the CDR3 reads TGTGCCAGCAGCGAACAGTGGGGGAGCACAGATACGCAGTATTTT.

This chain uses TRBV28 with TRBJ2-5, with no clear D. This CDR3 region has 13 residues. CDR1 and CDR2 (germline): MDHEN, SYDVKM. V was shortened by 2 bases and J by 2 bases, with 6 bases between the two germline ends. The CDR3 DNA reads TGTGCCAGCAGTTTAGGTGGGCAAGAGACCCAGTACTTC. It is translated as CASSLGGQETQYF.

The chain is built from TRBV7-9 and TRBJ1-6; 12 bases agree with TRBD1. The CDR3 runs to 15 residues. V gave up 3 bases and J gave up 10 bases; unmatched junction bases: 4. Per germline, CDR1 SEHNR and CDR2 FQNEAQ (reference sequence). The CDR3: CASSLGDRGQSPLHF. CDR3 coding DNA: TGTGCCAGCAGCTTGGGGGACAGGGGGCAGTCACCCCTCCACTTT.

This sequence joins TRBV7-9 and TRBJ1-6; D gene uncertain. The CDR3 extends over 14 amino acids. V was shortened by 2 bases and J by 7 bases, with 9 bases between the two germline ends. Germline V gene sequence: CDR1 SEHNR, CDR2 FQNEAQ (reference sequence). CDR3 sequence: CASSLRPPNSPLHF. The CDR3 region has the DNA TGTGCCAGCAGCTTAAGACCTCCAAATTCACCCCTCCACTTT.

The J gene is TRBJ2-1, the V gene TRBV3-1 (or the pseudogene TRBV3-2); either TRBD1 or TRBD2 may fit D (6 bases each). The V end lost 1 base, the J end lost 4 bases, and 14 bases lay between the germline ends. Germline CDR1 and CDR2: LGHDT and YNNKEL (reference sequence). The CDR3 has 16 residues. The CDR3 protein is CASSQGSRGAYNEQFF. The CDR3 region has the DNA TGTGCCAGCAGCCAAGGCTCTAGGGGGGCGTACAATGAGCAGTTCTTC.

The chain couples TRBV9 to TRBJ2-3; 10 bases line up with TRBD2. The CDR3 runs to 14 residues. The germline gives CDR1 SGDLS, CDR2 YYNGEE. V dropped 2 bases and J dropped 5; count of bases not matched to a gene: 2. The CDR3 here is CASSVSGGLDTQYF. The CDR3 DNA sequence: TGTGCCAGCAGCGTTAGCGGGGGGTTAGATACGCAGTATTTT.

The chain is built from TRBV6-1 and TRBJ1-1, with D possibly being TRBD1 (5 bases). V gave up 3 bases and J gave up 4 bases, with 9 bases separating them. Per the germline V gene, CDR1 is MNHNS and CDR2 is SASEGT. The CDR3 runs to 13 residues. The CDR3: CASSDERGTEAFF. Written as DNA, the CDR3 is TGTGCCAGCAGTGACGAGAGGGGCACTGAAGCTTTCTTT.

V and J are TRBV2 and TRBJ1-5, with D possibly being TRBD1 (5 bases). CDR1 SNHLY and CDR2 FYNNEI come from the germline V gene. This CDR3 is built from 17 residues. V was pared by 5 bases and J by 3 bases, with 20 bases between. The CDR3 bases are TGTGCCAGCAGTTCCGCACGCGGGGCATACTCCAATCAGCCCCAGCATTTT. Translated, it gives CASSSARGAYSNQPQHF.

The V call is TRBV5-6, the J call TRBJ1-2; D gene unclear. Germline values: CDR1 SGHDT, CDR2 YYEEEE. This CDR3 is 15 amino acids long. Trimming removed 1 base from V and 2 bases from J, with 12 bases in between. The CDR3, as DNA: TGTGCCAGCAGCTTGTGGTCAGCATCAAACTATGGCTACACCTTC. Protein product: CASSLWSASNYGYTF.